This passage covers 19 T cell receptor beta chains from one sample sequenced in a study of T-cell memory formation after mild COVID-19. From the 5' RACE reads, TCRdb called clonotypes with MiXCR, one entry per CDR3 protein. The sample has 85,000 to 130,000 distinct CDR3 sequences, roughly an eighth seen once. The sample comprised PBMCs or a T cell subset sorted from them (not recorded which). The receptors stem from an adult woman who had mild COVID-19 (a few samples of this study predate the infection). Cell type and time point are not known.

This clonotype occurred a few times. The V gene is TRBV24-1, the J gene TRBJ2-3, with 7 bases identical to TRBD2. The germline V gene has CDR1 KGHDR and CDR2 SFDVKD. Trimming at V came to 2 bases and at J to 5 bases, leaving 6 bases not matched to a gene. The CDR3 length is 15 residues. The CDR3 region is CATSDWGTSVDTQYF. CDR3 nucleotide sequence: TGTGCCACCAGTGATTGGGGAACTAGCGTAGATACGCAGTATTTT.

The table lists this clonotype with many counts. The chain combines TRBV7-9 with TRBJ2-3, with 7 bases matching TRBD2. The CDR3 is 15 amino acids. CDR1 and CDR2 (germline): SEHNR, FQNEAQ (reference sequence). The trim removed 4 bases at V and 1 base at J, leaving 5 bases unmatched. The CDR3 reads CASSSTSARTDTQYF. CDR3 DNA sequence: TGTGCCAGCAGCTCAACTAGCGCCCGCACAGATACGCAGTATTTT.

The J gene is TRBJ2-2, the V gene TRBV6-2 or TRBV6-3; 7 bases map to TRBD2. Germline CDR1 and CDR2: MNHEY and SVGEGT. Unmatched junction bases numbered 6, after V lost 6 bases and J lost 2 bases. The CDR3 has 15 residues. CDR3 DNA: TGTGCCAGCAGGGAGACTAGCTATAACACCGGGGAGCTGTTTTTT. This gives the protein CASRETSYNTGELFF.

This clonotype appeared many times. The V gene is TRBV29-1, the J gene TRBJ2-2, with unresolved D. Per the germline V gene, CDR1 is SQVTM and CDR2 is ANQGSEA. The CDR3 runs to 12 residues. The ends were cut back, 4 bases at V and 1 base at J, with 4 bases in the middle. The CDR3 spells CSVVENTGELFF. The CDR3 region has the DNA TGCAGCGTTGTCGAGAACACCGGGGAGCTGTTTTTT.

This clonotype has a count of ten or more. The J gene is TRBJ2-3, the V gene TRBV29-1; TRBD2 might be the D (5 bases). Germline CDR1 is SQVTM and CDR2 is ANQGSEA. Trimming shortened V by 8 bases and J by 2 bases, and 8 bases separated the two germline ends. The CDR3 length is 11 residues. Written as DNA, the CDR3 is TGCAGCTTGGGAGACACAGATACGCAGTATTTT. It codes for CSLGDTDTQYF.

The chain employs TRBV29-1 and TRBJ2-1; either TRBD1 or TRBD2 may supply D (6 bases each). The germline V gene encodes CDR1 SQVTM and CDR2 ANQGSEA. V lost 5 bases, J lost 4 bases, and 15 bases lay in between. The CDR3 has 14 residues. The CDR3 is CSVRGPEHYNEQFF. CDR3 coding DNA: TGCAGCGTTCGGGGGCCCGAACATTACAATGAGCAGTTCTTC.

J is TRBJ2-7 and V is TRBV4-2; 11 nucleotides align to TRBD1. Looked up from germline, CDR1 is LGHNA and CDR2 is YNFKEQ. The CDR3 has 15 amino acids. Trimming at V came to 3 bases and at J to 4 bases, leaving 5 bases not matched to a gene. DNA for the CDR3: TGTGCCAGCAGCCATACCGGGACAGGGGGATACGAGCAGTACTTC. It is translated as CASSHTGTGGYEQYF.

This clonotype was counted between two and nine times. The V gene is TRBV4-2, the J gene TRBJ2-1, with D perhaps given as TRBD1 or TRBD2 (5 bases each). The CDR3 is 15 residues long. Trimming took off 5 bases at V and 6 bases at J, with 17 bases between the two ends. The germline gives CDR1 LGHNA, CDR2 YNFKEQ. CDR3 nucleotide sequence: TGTGCCAGCAGCGCAGGGAAGACGCGGGCCAATGAGCAGTTCTTC. It yields the protein CASSAGKTRANEQFF.

This clonotype has just a few counts. The gene calls are TRBV3-2 and TRBJ2-5. TRBV3-2 is shown as a pseudogene. The CDR3 loop spans 15 amino acids. CDR3 DNA sequence: TGTGCCAGCAGCCAAGATCCGGCTTTCCGTGAGACCCAGTACTTC. Translation: CASSQDPAFRETQYF.

A few counts support this clonotype. This rearrangement joins TRBV24-1 to TRBJ2-1; no firm D call. Trimming removed 6 bases from V and 0 bases from J, with 5 bases in between. CDR3 length: 13 residues. CDR1 is KGHDR, CDR2 SFDVKD, per germline. CDR3: CATSRSSYNEQFF. Here the CDR3 DNA reads TGTGCCACCAGTAGGAGCTCCTACAATGAGCAGTTCTTC.

V usage is TRBV4-1 and J usage is TRBJ1-1, with D tentatively TRBD1 (6 bases). The CDR3 covers 16 residues. Germline V gene lookup returns CDR1 MGHRA and CDR2 YSYEKL. V lost 2 bases and J 1 base, leaving 14 bases between the germline ends. The CDR3 here is CASSQRTQGTNTEAFF. Here the CDR3 DNA reads TGCGCCAGCAGCCAAAGGACCCAGGGGACGAACACTGAAGCTTTCTTT.

J is TRBJ1-2 and V is TRBV24-1, with no clear D. The CDR3 runs to 14 residues. Trimming left V 9 bases short and J 4 bases short, with 17 bases between. Germline V gene data show CDR1 as KGHDR and CDR2 as SFDVKD. The CDR3: CATRASLTPYGYTF. In nucleotides, the CDR3 is TGTGCCACCCGCGCCAGCCTGACTCCCTATGGCTACACCTTC.

This chain connects TRBV7-9 to TRBJ2-5; TRBD2 matches at 9 bases. Germline CDR1 and CDR2: SEHNR and FQNEAQ (reference sequence). The J segment lost 5 bases and the V segment lost 4 bases, leaving 20 bases of the junction unmatched. The CDR3 length is 19 residues. CDR3 in amino acids: CASSSSRDISGRGRETQYF. The CDR3 bases are TGTGCCAGCAGCTCGTCCCGGGACATTAGCGGGAGAGGGCGGGAGACCCAGTACTTC. Full variable domain (missing parts from reference TRBV7-9 and TRBJ2-5): DTGVSQNPRHKITKRGQNVTFRCDPISEHNRLYWYRQTLGQGPEFLTYFQNEAQLEKSRLLSDRFSAERPKGSFSTLEIQRTEQGDSAMYLCASSSSRDISGRGRETQYFGPGTRLLVL.

This clonotype turned up a few times. The chain carries TRBV3-1 and TRBJ2-5; no clear D gene. The CDR3 extends over 12 amino acids. The V gene's germline CDR1 is LGHDT and CDR2 YNNKEL (reference sequence). V lost 4 bases to trimming and J lost 5 bases, with 8 bases between them. CDR3 in DNA: TGTGCCAGCAGCCTCCGACCGGAGACCCAGTACTTC. Protein product: CASSLRPETQYF.

This clonotype was seen a handful of times. The chain combines TRBV15 with TRBJ2-3; 7 nucleotides match TRBD2. The ends lost 4 bases at V and 5 bases at J; junction bases unmatched: 12. Germline V gene sequence: CDR1 LNHNV, CDR2 YYDKDF (reference sequence). The CDR3 is 16 residues long. The CDR3 here is CATSTRGRESIDTQYF. The DNA of the CDR3 is TGTGCCACCAGCACCCGGGGGAGGGAAAGTATAGATACGCAGTATTTT.

The chain employs TRBV11-2 and TRBJ2-5, with 8 bases aligning to TRBD2. Germline V gene sequence: CDR1 SGHAT, CDR2 FQNNGV. CDR3 size: 14 residues. With V trimmed by 7 bases and J by 7 bases, 11 bases remained unmatched. DNA for the CDR3: TGTGCCAGCAACTCCGGACTAGCCCAGGTGACCCAGTACTTC. Its protein product is CASNSGLAQVTQYF.

This clonotype was seen a few times. The chain employs TRBV29-1 and TRBJ2-1; D unclear. Trimming took off 7 bases at V and 0 bases at J, with 16 bases between the two ends. The germline CDR1 and CDR2 sequences are SQVTM and ANQGSEA. This CDR3 comprises 15 residues. The CDR3 DNA is TGCAGCGCTTCCCCCGCGGTAGGCTCCTACAATGAGCAGTTCTTC. Residues: CSASPAVGSYNEQFF.

This clonotype was counted only a few times. The V and J genes are TRBV27 and TRBJ1-2; D possibly corresponds to TRBD1 (5 bases). The V end lost 6 bases, the J end lost 3 bases, and 11 bases lay between the germline ends. The CDR3 consists of 13 residues. Per the germline V gene, CDR1 is MNHEY and CDR2 is SMNVEV (reference sequence). CDR3 protein: CASSYAGDYGYTF. The CDR3 bases are TGTGCCAGCAGCTATGCGGGGGACTATGGCTACACCTTC.

J is TRBJ1-1 and V is TRBV25-1; possible D gene TRBD1, 6 bases. The germline V gene has CDR1 MGHDK and CDR2 SYGVNS. V lost 3 bases to trimming and J lost 4 bases, with 12 bases between them. The CDR3 consists of 14 residues. DNA of the CDR3: TGTGCCAGCAGTGACAGGGGAGGGAGCACTGAAGCTTTCTTT. Translating gives CASSDRGGSTEAFF. Filled out from reference TRBV25-1 and TRBJ1-1, the complete variable domain reads EADIYQTPRYLVIGTGKKITLECSQTMGHDKMYWYQQDPGMELHLIHYSYGVNSTEKGDLSSESTVSRIRTEHFPLTLESARPSHTSQYLCASSDRGGSTEAFFGQGTRLTVV.